This TCR beta chain was recovered during a study of neoadjuvant anti-PD-1 for oral cavity cancer. TCRdb keeps only in-frame clones here, not all; method: immunoSEQ multiplex PCR. This table has about 14,000 clones, over 70% appearing once. The time point denotes: after neoadjuvant nivolumab, at surgical resection. Between the trimmed V and J ends, which lost 1 base and 6 bases, there was a span of 6 bases. In germline, CDR1 is SEHNR, CDR2 FQNEAQ (reference sequence). The length of the CDR3 is 12 residues. This clonotype was obtained from a person between 35 and 79 years old with oral cavity squamous cell carcinoma. Material: PBMCs, obtained after nivolumab (anti-PD-1) treatment. The rearrangement links TRBV7-9 to TRBJ1-1, with D possibly being TRBD1 (5 bases). This CDR3 is CASSLEGPEAFF. The CDR3 DNA reads as TGTGCCAGCAGCTTAGAGGGGCCTGAAGCTTTCTTT. Variable domain in full (rest from reference TRBV7-9 and TRBJ1-1): DTGVSQNPRHKITKRGQNVTFRCDPISEHNRLYWYRQTLGQGPEFLTYFQNEAQLEKSRLLSDRFSAERPKGSFSTLEIQRTEQGDSAMYLCASSLEGPEAFFGQGTRLTVV.